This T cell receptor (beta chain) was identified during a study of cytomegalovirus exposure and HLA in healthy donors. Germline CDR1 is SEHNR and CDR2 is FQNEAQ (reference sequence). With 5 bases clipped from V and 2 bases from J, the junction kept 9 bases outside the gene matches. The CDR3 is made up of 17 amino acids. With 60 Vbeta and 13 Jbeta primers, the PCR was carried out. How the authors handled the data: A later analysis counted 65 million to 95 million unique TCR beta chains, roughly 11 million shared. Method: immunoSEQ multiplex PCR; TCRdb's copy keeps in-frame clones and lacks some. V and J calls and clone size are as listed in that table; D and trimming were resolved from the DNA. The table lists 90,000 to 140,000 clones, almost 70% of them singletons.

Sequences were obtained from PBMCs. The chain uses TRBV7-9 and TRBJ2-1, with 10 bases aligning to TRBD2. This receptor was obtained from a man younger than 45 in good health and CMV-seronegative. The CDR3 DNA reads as TGTGCCAGCAGCCCCCTAGCGGGAGTAATAACCTACAATGAGCAGTTCTTC. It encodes CASSPLAGVITYNEQFF.